Shown below are 23 T cell receptor beta chains from a single sample sequenced in a study of T cell repertoires in cytomegalovirus infection. TCRdb itself ran the reads through MiXCR, one entry per CDR3 protein. The sample comprises a few hundred thousand distinct CDR3 sequences, over 7.5% of which are singletons, and 3.5% to 4.5% rests with the top ten. Sequenced input: PBMCs. These TCRs come from a human donor in good health (CMV status not recorded). Some clones in this sample may be carry-over from other donors' samples.

The V and J genes are TRBV11-2 and TRBJ2-7; D unresolved. The V gene lost 4 bases and the J gene lost 2 bases, with 12 bases spanning the gap. Germline V gene sequence: CDR1 SGHAT, CDR2 FQNNGV. CDR3 length: 14 residues. The CDR3 spells CASSSQVNAYEQYF. The CDR3 region has the DNA TGTGCCAGCAGCTCCCAAGTAAACGCCTACGAGCAGTACTTC.

Of note for this clonotype: A read error may be the cause here, since a much bigger clone is one base away. The CDR3 does not close with the conserved phenylalanine or tryptophan, likely indicating a read error. V and J are TRBV6-8 and TRBJ1-4, with TRBD1 as a possible D gene (5 bases). Germline CDR1 MNHGY, CDR2 SAAAGT. The V end was cut by 0 bases, the J end by 11 bases, with 13 bases between. The CDR3 length is 14 residues. The CDR3 spells CASSYSITGGKLFL. DNA for the CDR3: TGTGCCAGCAGTTACTCGATAACTGGGGGGAAACTGTTTCTT.

On this clonotype: A read error may be the cause here, since a much bigger clone is one base away. The CDR3 reads CASSHVLQDGGGEQNF. The CDR3 bases are TGTGCCAGCAGCCATGTCCTTCAAGACGGGGGTGGCGAGCAGAACTTC. The V and J genes are TRBV5-6 and TRBJ2-7; TRBD2 is a possible D gene (6 bases). The CDR3 has 16 residues. The germline gives CDR1 SGHDT, CDR2 YYEEEE.

This clonotype was picked up many times. This chain connects TRBV7-2 to TRBJ2-7; TRBD1 agrees at 9 bases. Germline assignment: CDR1 SGHTA and CDR2 FQGNSA. V was clipped by 5 bases and J by 0 bases; unmatched bases: 5. This CDR3 has 15 residues. The CDR3 DNA is TGTGCCAGCAGCACCCGACAGGGGGGCTCCTACGAGCAGTACTTC. The encoded protein is CASSTRQGGSYEQYF.

This clonotype has just a few counts. The V gene is TRBV4-1, the J gene TRBJ1-3, with D maybe TRBD1 (5 bases). V dropped 0 bases and J dropped 0 bases, with 12 bases sitting between them. This CDR3 contains 17 residues. In germline, CDR1 is MGHRA, CDR2 YSYEKL. CDR3 in amino acids: CASSQDIAGNSGNTIYF. The CDR3 nucleotides are TGCGCCAGCAGCCAAGATATAGCAGGGAACTCTGGAAACACCATATATTTT.

This clonotype came up many times. This chain joins TRBV7-2 and TRBJ2-3; 8 nucleotides match TRBD2. The CDR3 has 16 residues. Germline lookup yields CDR1 SGHTA and CDR2 FQGNSA. V gave up 2 bases and J gave up 1 base; unmatched junction bases: 5. The CDR3 DNA sequence: TGTGCCAGCAGCTTAAATCGGCGGGGGGGCACAGATACGCAGTATTTT. It codes for CASSLNRRGGTDTQYF.

This clonotype was counted at least ten times. J is TRBJ1-1 and V is TRBV28; D not resolved. Germline values: CDR1 MDHEN, CDR2 SYDVKM. V was pared by 2 bases and J by 0 bases, with 7 bases between. The CDR3 consists of 14 residues. CDR3 sequence (DNA): TGTGCCAGCAGTTTAGGGGTCATGAACACTGAAGCTTTCTTT. Translating gives CASSLGVMNTEAFF.

This clonotype was seen repeatedly, ten times or more. This chain joins TRBV7-3 and TRBJ2-1, with a weak D call TRBD2 (8 bases). CDR3 size: 18 residues. V was trimmed by 5 bases and J by 9 bases, leaving 29 bases between them. Germline CDR1 and CDR2: SGHTA and FQGTGA. CDR3 sequence: CASSPPRGTAGERSEQFF. The DNA of the CDR3 is TGTGCCAGCAGCCCCCCACGAGGGACAGCGGGAGAACGGAGTGAGCAGTTCTTC.

The rearrangement links TRBV6-2 or TRBV6-3 to TRBJ2-2, with D perhaps TRBD2 (5 bases). The V end lost 2 bases, the J end lost 4 bases, and 8 bases lay between the germline ends. Germline V gene lookup returns CDR1 MNHEY and CDR2 SVGEGT. This CDR3 is built from 14 residues. The CDR3 bases are TGTGCCAGCAGTTACGGACTTGTCACCGGGGAGCTGTTTTTT. It specifies CASSYGLVTGELFF.

This clonotype has a count of ten or more. This sequence joins TRBV6-1 and TRBJ2-7, with TRBD2 matching over 9 bases. The CDR3 spans 15 residues. Germline CDR1 MNHNS, CDR2 SASEGT. V lost 6 bases and J lost 5; bases outside the gene matches: 11. Here the CDR3 DNA reads TGTGCCAGCAGGCCGGGCCTAGCGGGGCGCCACGAGCAGTACTTC. Translated: CASRPGLAGRHEQYF.

This clonotype was seen ten or more times. The chain joins TRBV6-1 to TRBJ2-7; 8 nucleotides agree with TRBD1. The CDR3 covers 15 residues. V trimming: 6 bases; J trimming: 3 bases; junction bases outside the gene matches: 10. Germline loops: CDR1 MNHNS, CDR2 SASEGT. The CDR3: CASSAGTGVLYEQYF. The CDR3 region has the DNA TGTGCCAGCAGCGCCGGGACAGGAGTACTCTACGAGCAGTACTTC.

The CDR3 DNA reads as TGCAGTGCTACGCCCTGGACTAGCGGGTGGCTAAGGGGGGCCAAAAACATTCAGTACTTC. Translating it yields CSATPWTSGWLRGAKNIQYF. The V gene is TRBV20-1, the J gene TRBJ2-4; TRBD2 matches 11 bases. The trim removed 4 bases at V and 1 base at J, leaving 18 bases unmatched. The CDR3 is 20 residues long. From germline, CDR1 is DFQATT and CDR2 SNEGSKA (reference sequence).

This clonotype was counted a few times. The J gene is TRBJ2-1, the V gene TRBV27, with 12 bases lining up with TRBD2. This CDR3 contains 15 residues. The V and J ends lost 5 bases and 10 bases, in that order; junction bases with no gene match: 9. Germline CDR1 MNHEY, CDR2 SMNVEV (reference sequence). For the CDR3, the DNA is TGTGCCAGCAGTGGGACTAGCGGGTTGGGGAGGGAGCAGTTCTTC. Translation: CASSGTSGLGREQFF.

The chain has TRBV6-2 or TRBV6-3 and TRBJ2-6; 9 positions agree with TRBD1. The germline gives CDR1 MNHEY, CDR2 SVGEGT. V was clipped by 4 bases and J by 1 base; unmatched bases: 5. The CDR3 has 17 residues. Here the CDR3 reads CASSSPGTGSGANVLTF. The CDR3, as DNA: TGTGCCAGCAGTTCCCCCGGGACAGGGTCTGGGGCCAACGTCCTGACTTTC.

In its sample, this clonotype was seen a few times. The CDR3 loop is CASSLGLAGASEQFF. In DNA form, the CDR3 reads TGTGCCAGCAGCCTGGGACTAGCGGGAGCCAGTGAGCAGTTCTTC. The chain has TRBV9 and TRBJ2-1; 14 bases agree with TRBD2. With V trimmed by 4 bases and J by 9 bases, 6 bases remained unmatched. This CDR3 is built from 15 residues. CDR1 is SGDLS, CDR2 YYNGEE, per germline.

This clonotype was seen more than once but under ten times. The V gene is TRBV28, the J gene TRBJ1-4; D is possibly TRBD1 (5 bases). Germline values: CDR1 MDHEN, CDR2 SYDVKM. The CDR3 extends over 19 amino acids. The V end was cut by 4 bases, the J end by 2 bases, with 23 bases between. The CDR3 DNA sequence: TGTGCCAGCAGTTCCCCCTACTACAGGATCGGTTCTACTAATGAAAAACTGTTTTTT. This sequence encodes CASSSPYYRIGSTNEKLFF. The variable domain in full, completed from reference TRBV28 and TRBJ1-4, reads DVKVTQSSRYLVKRTGEKVFLECVQDMDHENMFWYRQDPGLGLRLIYFSYDVKMKEKGDIPEGYSVSREKKERFSLILESASTNQTSMYLCASSSPYYRIGSTNEKLFFGSGTQLSVL.

In this sample, this clonotype turned up many times. The V and J genes are TRBV7-8 and TRBJ2-1, with 7 bases aligning to TRBD2. Unmatched junction bases numbered 19, after V lost 5 bases and J lost 9 bases. The CDR3 is 17 amino acids. Per the germline V gene, CDR1 is SGHVS and CDR2 is FQNEAQ. CDR3 residues: CASSEPGRARSTSEQFF. The CDR3 nucleotides are TGTGCCAGCAGCGAGCCTGGGAGGGCCCGCTCTACATCTGAGCAGTTCTTC.

Ten or more counts support this clonotype. The rearrangement uses TRBV7-2 and TRBJ2-5, with D possibly TRBD1 on 5 matching bases. This CDR3 has 14 residues. From germline, CDR1 is SGHTA and CDR2 FQGNSA. Between the trimmed V and J ends, which lost 5 bases and 5 bases, there was a span of 15 bases. CDR3 DNA sequence: TGTGCCAGCAGCGCATTACGCGCAGGGGAGACCCAGTACTTC. The encoded protein is CASSALRAGETQYF. The whole variable domain, filled in from reference TRBV7-2 and TRBJ2-5, reads GAGVSQSPSNKVTEKGKDVELRCDPISGHTALYWYRQSLGQGLEFLIYFQGNSAPDKSGLPSDRFSAERTGGSVSTLTIQRTQQEDSAVYLCASSALRAGETQYFGPGTRLLVL.

On this clonotype: A read error is possible here, since a much larger clone lies one base away. The genes are TRBV6-5 and TRBJ2-2, with D perhaps TRBD2 (7 bases). Trimming shortened V by 5 bases and J by 7 bases, and 17 bases separated the two germline ends. There are 15 residues in the CDR3. Germline V gene lookup returns CDR1 MNHEY and CDR2 SVGAGI. The CDR3: CASSDWGGGIGELFF. The CDR3 DNA reads TGTGCCAGCAGTGACTGGGGGGGGGGCATCGGGGAGCTGTTTTTT.

This clonotype occurred many times. The chain carries TRBV6-2 or TRBV6-3 and TRBJ2-7; 14 positions match TRBD2. The germline V gene encodes CDR1 MNHEY and CDR2 SVGEGT. This CDR3 region has 18 residues. With V trimmed by 3 bases and J by 0 bases, 7 bases remained unmatched. CDR3 region: CASSYGTSGREGSYEQYF. The CDR3 DNA reads as TGTGCCAGCAGTTATGGGACTAGCGGGAGAGAAGGCTCCTACGAGCAGTACTTC.

In this sample, this clonotype turned up many times. The chain joins TRBV7-2 to TRBJ1-2; no firm D call. V lost 0 bases to trimming and J lost 8 bases, with 13 bases between them. CDR1 and CDR2 (germline): SGHTA, FQGNSA. This CDR3 comprises 14 residues. CDR3 coding DNA: TGTGCCAGCAGCTTAGCGCCTTTGGTCTCGGGCTACACCTTC. It codes for CASSLAPLVSGYTF.

This clonotype was detected a few times. The CDR3 region is CASSPDAGTEAFF. The CDR3 DNA sequence: TGTGCCAGCAGCCCGGACGCGGGCACTGAAGCTTTCTTT. V and J are TRBV7-3 and TRBJ1-1, with D unresolved. CDR3 length: 13 amino acids. Trimming cost V 5 bases and J 4 bases, with 11 bases left between them. CDR1 and CDR2 (germline): SGHTA, FQGTGA. The entire variable domain, with the rest obtained from reference TRBV7-3 and TRBJ1-1, is as follows: GAGVSQTPSNKVTEKGKYVELRCDPISGHTALYWYRQSLGQGPEFLIYFQGTGAADDSGLPNDRFFAVRPEGSVSTLKIQRTERGDSAVYLCASSPDAGTEAFFGQGTRLTVV.

The chain joins TRBV12-3 or TRBV12-4 to TRBJ2-5; D unclear. V lost 6 bases, J lost 6 bases, and 17 bases lay in between. There are 14 residues in the CDR3. CDR3 DNA sequence: TGTGCCAGCAGCCGACGTCAAGTGAGGAAGACCCAGTACTTC. Its translation is CASSRRQVRKTQYF.